The 29 T cell receptor beta chains reported below all come from one sample, sequenced in a study of metastatic and nonmetastatic thyroid tumors. No treatment of any kind had been given to any patient before thyroid surgery. MiXCR reprocessed the PCR reads for TCRdb. Here the sample spans 16,000 or so clones, approximately 24% being singletons. Sequences were obtained from tumor tissue. These receptors were collected from a male donor with papillary thyroid cancer or a benign thyroid nodule (not recorded which). Some clones in this sample may be carry-over from other donors' samples.

There are many counts of this clone. The genes are TRBV9 and TRBJ1-6, with D unclear. V was shortened by 0 bases and J by 11 bases, with 15 bases between the two germline ends. CDR1 and CDR2 from the germline V gene are SGDLS and YYNGEE. This CDR3 is built from 15 residues. Here the CDR3 DNA reads TGTGCCAGCAGCGTAGCCCACGGTCCCGGGGCACCCCTCCACTTT. Translated: CASSVAHGPGAPLHF. Supplemented by reference TRBV9 and TRBJ1-6, the full variable domain reads DSGVTQTPKHLITATGQRVTLRCSPRSGDLSVYWYQQSLDQGLQFLIQYYNGEERAKGNILERFSAQQFPDLHSELNLSSLELGDSALYFCASSVAHGPGAPLHFGNGTRLTVT.

This clone occurred many times. CDR3 DNA sequence: TGCAGTGCCGGTACCGTGGGCACTGAAGCTTTCTTT. It specifies CSAGTVGTEAFF. The chain carries TRBV20-1 and TRBJ1-1; D is undetermined. The CDR3 sequence is 12 residues long. Trimming took off 6 bases at V and 4 bases at J, with 12 bases between the two ends. In germline, CDR1 is DFQATT, CDR2 SNEGSKA (reference sequence).

The table lists this clone with many counts. The rearrangement links TRBV20-1 to TRBJ2-7; D unresolved. Trimming cost V 3 bases and J 1 base, with 4 bases left between them. Germline lookup yields CDR1 DFQATT and CDR2 SNEGSKA (reference sequence). The CDR3 has 11 residues. In DNA, the CDR3 is TGCAGTGCTAGCAGTTCCTACGAGCAGTACTTC. Amino acid sequence: CSASSSYEQYF.

This clone was counted ten times or more. The chain recombines TRBV5-1 with TRBJ1-1, with 8 bases identical to TRBD1. The CDR3 spans 16 residues. Germline CDR1 reads SGHRS; CDR2 reads YFSETQ. V shed 0 bases and J 5 bases; nucleotides not matched to a gene: 9. CDR3 coding DNA: TGCGCCAGCAGCTTGGTGGTACAGGGGGTGAGGACTGAAGCTTTCTTT. It translates to CASSLVVQGVRTEAFF.

A remark on this clone: One end of the junction does not line up with germline, which may come from a read error. The rearrangement uses TRBV9 and TRBJ1-5; D is possibly TRBD1 (5 bases). CDR3 length: 13 amino acids. Germline assignment: CDR1 SGDLS and CDR2 YYNGEE. The CDR3, as DNA: TGTGTCAGCAGCAAAGGCAGGGACCAGCCCCGGCATTTT. Protein product: CVSSKGRDQPRHF.

This clone occurred a few times. V and J are TRBV28 and TRBJ2-5; 9 nucleotides agree with TRBD1. The CDR3 consists of 15 residues. Germline V gene sequence: CDR1 MDHEN, CDR2 SYDVKM. Trimming at V came to 4 bases and at J to 5 bases, leaving 8 bases not matched to a gene. CDR3 amino acids: CASSSTQGARETQYF. The CDR3 nucleotides read TGTGCCAGCAGTTCGACACAGGGGGCCCGCGAGACCCAGTACTTC.

The chain uses TRBV20-1 and TRBJ2-3, with 10 bases fitting TRBD2. From germline, CDR1 is DFQATT and CDR2 SNEGSKA (reference sequence). J gave up 8 bases and V 3 bases, and 14 bases lay outside the gene matches. The CDR3 length is 16 residues. CDR3 protein: CSARRGGTSDRLTQYF. In DNA form, the CDR3 reads TGCAGTGCTAGGAGGGGAGGGACTAGCGACAGACTTACGCAGTATTTT.

This clone is termed medium-sized. J is TRBJ1-2 and V is TRBV28; maybe TRBD1 (5 bases). V was cut by 7 bases and J by 5 bases, with 11 bases left in between. Germline CDR1 and CDR2: MDHEN and SYDVKM. The CDR3 sequence is 12 residues long. CDR3 region: CASMGRAYGYTF. In DNA form, the CDR3 reads TGTGCCAGCATGGGGCGAGCTTATGGCTACACCTTC.

This clone was seen repeatedly, ten times or more. This rearrangement joins TRBV19 to TRBJ2-3, with 11 bases fitting TRBD2. V was clipped by 5 bases and J by 12 bases; unmatched bases: 7. CDR1 and CDR2 from the germline V gene are LNHDA and SQIVND (reference sequence). The CDR3 covers 13 residues. CDR3 region: CASSSGTSGAQYF. CDR3 DNA sequence: TGTGCCAGTAGTTCCGGGACTAGCGGAGCTCAGTATTTT.

The sample holds many counts of this clone. V gene TRBV18 combines with J gene TRBJ2-3; TRBD2 matches at 9 bases. This CDR3 spans 14 amino acids. Trimming removed 3 bases from V and 5 bases from J; junction bases left unmatched: 3. The germline V gene has CDR1 KGHSH and CDR2 LQKENI. The CDR3 region is CASSPTSGRDTQYF. In nucleotides, the CDR3 is TGTGCCAGCTCACCGACTAGCGGAAGAGATACGCAGTATTTT.

In this sample, this clone turned up many times. V is TRBV6-1 and J is TRBJ1-5; 8 bases are shared with TRBD1. The ends lost 5 bases at V and 9 bases at J; junction bases unmatched: 12. Germline V gene lookup returns CDR1 MNHNS and CDR2 SASEGT. The CDR3 totals 15 residues. CDR3 protein: CASSRMTGAAGPQHF. In DNA, the CDR3 is TGTGCCAGCAGTCGGATGACAGGGGCCGCCGGGCCCCAGCATTTT.

This clone was recorded at least ten times. The chain employs TRBV7-3 and TRBJ2-3; TRBD1 matches at 9 bases. This CDR3 contains 16 residues. Germline values: CDR1 SGHTA, CDR2 FQGTGA. Germline trimming cut 5 bases from V and 5 bases from J; bases unmatched to any gene: 11. The CDR3 sequence is CASSPLQGAMRDTQYF. In DNA, the CDR3 is TGTGCCAGCAGCCCGCTACAGGGGGCGATGAGAGATACGCAGTATTTT. The complete variable domain, with remaining parts taken from reference TRBV7-3 and TRBJ2-3, reads GAGVSQTPSNKVTEKGKYVELRCDPISGHTALYWYRQSLGQGPEFLIYFQGTGAADDSGLPNDRFFAVRPEGSVSTLKIQRTERGDSAVYLCASSPLQGAMRDTQYFGPGTRLTVL.

With respect to this clone: The germline gene is not matched at one end of the junction; a read error may be the cause. The chain couples TRBV6-1 to TRBJ2-3, with D possibly being TRBD1 (8 bases). This CDR3 region has 16 residues. Germline V lookup: CDR1 MNHNS, CDR2 SASEGT. The CDR3 sequence is CANSVTGGGYEVRQYF. For the CDR3, the DNA is TGTGCCAACAGTGTCACAGGGGGGGGGTACGAGGTTAGACAGTATTTT.

The chain links TRBV7-8 to TRBJ1-2, with 7 bases lining up with TRBD1. This CDR3 contains 15 residues. CDR1 is SGHVS, CDR2 FQNEAQ, per germline. J lost 4 bases, V lost 3 bases, and 8 bases had no gene match. The CDR3 nucleotides read TGTGCCAGCAGCTTCCCCTGGACAGGTATCTATGGCTACACCTTC. It is translated as CASSFPWTGIYGYTF.

Here the CDR3 reads CASSLVSGINYGYTF. CDR3 DNA: TGCGCCAGCAGCTTGGTGTCTGGGATTAACTATGGCTACACCTTC. This chain uses TRBV5-1 with TRBJ1-2; D gene uncertain. This CDR3 is 15 amino acids long. The germline CDR1 and CDR2 sequences are SGHRS and YFSETQ. Trimming shortened V by 0 bases and J by 1 base, and 10 bases separated the two germline ends. Variable domain in full (rest from reference TRBV5-1 and TRBJ1-2): KAGVTQTPRYLIKTRGQQVTLSCSPISGHRSVSWYQQTPGQGLQFLFEYFSETQRNKGNFPGRFSGRQFSNSRSEMNVSTLELGDSALYLCASSLVSGINYGYTFGSGTRLTVV.

This clone was seen ten or more times. The rearrangement joins TRBV18 to TRBJ1-1; TRBD1 is a possible D gene (5 bases). Trimming removed 5 bases from V and 5 bases from J, with 15 bases in between. There are 14 residues in the CDR3. In germline, CDR1 is KGHSH, CDR2 LQKENI. The CDR3 is CASSEGRGGTEAFF. The CDR3, as DNA: TGTGCCAGCTCAGAAGGTAGGGGTGGGACTGAAGCTTTCTTT.

At least ten counts were recorded for this clone. This rearrangement joins TRBV30 to TRBJ2-5; no definite D call. The CDR3 is made up of 11 amino acids. Per germline, CDR1 GTSNPN and CDR2 SVGIG (reference sequence). V was shortened by 3 bases and J by 1 base, with 3 bases between the two germline ends. The CDR3 DNA reads as TGTGCCTGGAGCATCCAAGAGACCCAGTACTTC. Translated: CAWSIQETQYF. Variable domain in full (rest from reference TRBV30 and TRBJ2-5): SQTIHQWPATLVQPVGSPLSLECTVEGTSNPNLYWYRQAAGRGLQLLFYSVGIGQISSEVPQNLSASRPQDRQFILSSKKLLLSDSGFYLCAWSIQETQYFGPGTRLLVL.

This chain uses TRBV6-1 with TRBJ2-5; 8 nucleotides align to TRBD2. J lost 5 bases, V lost 5 bases, and 16 bases had no gene match. The CDR3 runs to 17 residues. The germline V gene has CDR1 MNHNS and CDR2 SASEGT. CDR3 in amino acids: CASSRGTRGRDTETQYF. DNA of the CDR3: TGTGCCAGCAGTCGCGGGACTAGAGGGAGGGACACGGAGACCCAGTACTTC.

In this sample, this clone turned up a few times. The chain couples TRBV15 to TRBJ1-6, with a possible D match to TRBD1 (6 bases). The V end lost 5 bases, the J end lost 11 bases, and 16 bases lay between the germline ends. This CDR3 has 14 amino acids. CDR1 and CDR2 from the germline V gene are LNHNV and YYDKDF (reference sequence). The CDR3: CATSGGGGMAPLHF. CDR3 in DNA: TGTGCCACCAGCGGAGGGGGTGGGATGGCACCCCTCCACTTT. Together with reference TRBV15 and TRBJ1-6, the CDR3 gives the full variable domain: DAMVIQNPRYQVTQFGKPVTLSCSQTLNHNVMYWYQQKSSQAPKLLFHYYDKDFNNEADTPDNFQSRRPNTSFCFLDIRSPGLGDTAMYLCATSGGGGMAPLHFGNGTRLTVT.

This clone was seen at least ten times. This chain uses TRBV5-6 with TRBJ2-5; 10 bases agree with TRBD2. Germline trimming cut 7 bases from V and 4 bases from J; bases unmatched to any gene: 10. Germline assignment: CDR1 SGHDT and CDR2 YYEEEE. This CDR3 has 15 amino acids. The CDR3 DNA is TGTGCCAGCTACTTAGCGGGAGGCGGTAGAGAGACCCAGTACTTC. Residues: CASYLAGGGRETQYF.

The table lists this clone with many counts. Given a much more abundant clone one base away, this may be a read error. This chain connects TRBV12-3 or TRBV12-4 to TRBJ2-7, with D perhaps matching TRBD1 (6 bases). The CDR3 extends over 15 amino acids. Trimming pared 6 bases from V and 6 bases from J, leaving 21 bases between. CDR3 protein: CASSRVGGQFCEQYF. Written as DNA, the CDR3 is TGTGCCAGCAGCCGGGTCGGTGGACAGTTCTGCGAGCAGTACTTC.

The V gene is TRBV6-1, the J gene TRBJ2-2; 8 nucleotides align to TRBD2. This CDR3 contains 16 residues. Germline CDR1 reads MNHNS; CDR2 reads SASEGT. The trim removed 4 bases at V and 0 bases at J, leaving 4 bases unmatched. The CDR3 region has the DNA TGTGCCAGCAGTGCTCTAGCGGGCGCGAACACCGGGGAGCTGTTTTTT. This sequence encodes CASSALAGANTGELFF.

CDR3 nucleotide sequence: TGCGCCAGCAGCTTTCAGGGCACTGAAGCTTTCTTT. Amino acids: CASSFQGTEAFF. V is TRBV5-1 and J is TRBJ1-1; the D gene is possibly TRBD1 (5 bases). V was cut by 2 bases and J by 4 bases, with 6 bases left in between. This CDR3 contains 12 residues. Germline values: CDR1 SGHRS, CDR2 YFSETQ. Full variable domain (rest looked up from reference TRBV5-1 and TRBJ1-1): KAGVTQTPRYLIKTRGQQVTLSCSPISGHRSVSWYQQTPGQGLQFLFEYFSETQRNKGNFPGRFSGRQFSNSRSEMNVSTLELGDSALYLCASSFQGTEAFFGQGTRLTVV.

The V gene is TRBV12-3 or TRBV12-4, the J gene TRBJ1-2; 10 bases align to TRBD1. This CDR3 has 16 amino acids. The V gene end was trimmed by 3 bases and the J gene end by 5 bases; junction bases not matched to a gene: 9. The CDR3 coding sequence is TGTGCCAGCAGTTTTGGGTGGACAGGGGGTGGGTATGGCTACACCTTC. This gives the protein CASSFGWTGGGYGYTF.

This clone was seen ten or more times. V usage is TRBV20-1 and J usage is TRBJ2-1; 11 bases line up with TRBD2. Germline V CDR1 and CDR2: DFQATT, SNEGSKA (reference sequence). V was pared by 6 bases and J by 6 bases, with 16 bases of the junction left unmatched. This CDR3 spans 17 amino acids. Written as DNA, the CDR3 is TGCAGTGCAGCCCTTTCGGTAGCGGGGGGGCATCTCAATGAGCAGTTCTTC. Translated, it gives CSAALSVAGGHLNEQFF.

The chain is built from TRBV6-4 and TRBJ1-5, with 7 bases identical to TRBD1. The germline V gene has CDR1 MRHNA and CDR2 SNTAGT. The CDR3 has 12 residues. V lost 9 bases to trimming and J lost 4 bases; unmatched junction nucleotides: 3. CDR3 nucleotide sequence: TGTGCCAGGAGGGGGCAGAATCAGCCCCAGCATTTT. Its protein is CARRGQNQPQHF.

This clone was seen ten or more times. The chain joins TRBV30 to TRBJ2-1; D uncertain. Trimming took off 2 bases at V and 4 bases at J, with 6 bases between the two ends. CDR1 is GTSNPN, CDR2 SVGIG, per germline (reference sequence). This CDR3 region has 12 residues. In nucleotides, the CDR3 is TGTGCCTGGAGTTTTCGGTACAATGAGCAGTTCTTC. Its protein product is CAWSFRYNEQFF.

This clone was seen repeatedly, ten times or more. The rearrangement uses TRBV24-1 and TRBJ2-5, with D unclear. Germline values: CDR1 KGHDR, CDR2 SFDVKD. Trimming stripped 3 bases from V and 3 bases from J, with 10 bases between. This CDR3 has 14 amino acids. The chain's CDR3 is CATSDAEREETQYF. CDR3 coding DNA: TGTGCCACCAGTGATGCAGAAAGAGAAGAGACCCAGTACTTC.

This clone was counted at least ten times. A clone one base away is much larger, so this may be a read error. Other DNA sequences of this sample code for an identical CDR3. In DNA, the CDR3 is TGTGCTTGGAGTGTAAAGTGGTCCCTCCACTTT. Its protein is CAWSVKWSLHF. This chain joins TRBV30 and TRBJ1-6; D is uncertain. From germline, CDR1 is GTSNPN and CDR2 SVGIG (reference sequence). This CDR3 is built from 11 residues.